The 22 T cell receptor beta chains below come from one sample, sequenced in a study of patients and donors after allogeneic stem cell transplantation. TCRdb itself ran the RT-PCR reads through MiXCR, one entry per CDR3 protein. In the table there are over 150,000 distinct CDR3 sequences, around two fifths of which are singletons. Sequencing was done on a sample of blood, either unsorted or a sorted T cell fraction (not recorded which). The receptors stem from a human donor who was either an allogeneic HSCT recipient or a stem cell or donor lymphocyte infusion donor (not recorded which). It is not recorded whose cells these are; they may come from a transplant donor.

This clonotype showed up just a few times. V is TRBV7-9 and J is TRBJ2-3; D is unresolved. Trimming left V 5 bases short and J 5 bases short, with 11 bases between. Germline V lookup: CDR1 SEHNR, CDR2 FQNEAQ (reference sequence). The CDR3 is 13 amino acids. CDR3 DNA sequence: TGTGCCAGCAGCGAGGCCCATGGAGATACGCAGTATTTT. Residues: CASSEAHGDTQYF.

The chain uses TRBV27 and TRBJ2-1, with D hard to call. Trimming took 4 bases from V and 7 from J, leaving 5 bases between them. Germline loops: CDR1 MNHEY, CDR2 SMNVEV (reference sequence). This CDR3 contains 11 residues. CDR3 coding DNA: TGTGCCAGCAGTTCTAAGAATGAGCAGTTCTTC. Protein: CASSSKNEQFF.

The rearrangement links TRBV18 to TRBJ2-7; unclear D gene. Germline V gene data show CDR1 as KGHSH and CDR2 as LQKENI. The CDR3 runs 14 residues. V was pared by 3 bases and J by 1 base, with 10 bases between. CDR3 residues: CASSPDPKSYEQYF. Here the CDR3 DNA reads TGTGCCAGCTCACCCGATCCCAAGTCCTACGAGCAGTACTTC.

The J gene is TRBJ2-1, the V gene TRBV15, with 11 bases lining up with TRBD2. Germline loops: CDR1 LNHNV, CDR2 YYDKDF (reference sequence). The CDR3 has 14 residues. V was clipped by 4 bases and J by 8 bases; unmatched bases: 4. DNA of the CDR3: TGTGCCACCAGCAAGACTAGCGGGATTGATGAGCAGTTCTTC. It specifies CATSKTSGIDEQFF.

The DNA of the CDR3 is TGTGCCAGCAGTTACAGCTGGGGTACACAAGAGACCCAGTACTTC. This encodes CASSYSWGTQETQYF. The chain couples TRBV6-5 to TRBJ2-5, with no clear D. This CDR3 contains 15 residues. Germline V gene data show CDR1 as MNHEY and CDR2 as SVGAGI. Trimming took 2 bases from V and 2 from J, leaving 12 bases between them.

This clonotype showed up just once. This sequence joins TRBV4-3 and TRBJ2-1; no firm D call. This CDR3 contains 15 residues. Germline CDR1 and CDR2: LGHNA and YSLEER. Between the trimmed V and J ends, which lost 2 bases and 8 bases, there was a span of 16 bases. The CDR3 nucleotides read TGCGCCAGCAGCCAACGAAGGACCCCCTTTGATGAGCAGTTCTTC. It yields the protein CASSQRRTPFDEQFF.

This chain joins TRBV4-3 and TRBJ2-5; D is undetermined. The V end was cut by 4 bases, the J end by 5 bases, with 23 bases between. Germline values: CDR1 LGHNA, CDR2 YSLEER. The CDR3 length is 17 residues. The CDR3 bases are TGCGCCAGCAGCCTCGAACCGCGGCGGAGAGATGAGGAGACCCAGTACTTC. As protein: CASSLEPRRRDEETQYF.

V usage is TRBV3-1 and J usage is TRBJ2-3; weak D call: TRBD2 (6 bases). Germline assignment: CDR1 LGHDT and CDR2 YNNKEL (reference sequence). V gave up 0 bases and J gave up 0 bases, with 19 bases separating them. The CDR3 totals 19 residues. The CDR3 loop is CASSQEGPLAPASTDTQYF. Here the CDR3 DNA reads TGTGCCAGCAGCCAAGAGGGCCCTCTAGCGCCCGCTAGCACAGATACGCAGTATTTT.

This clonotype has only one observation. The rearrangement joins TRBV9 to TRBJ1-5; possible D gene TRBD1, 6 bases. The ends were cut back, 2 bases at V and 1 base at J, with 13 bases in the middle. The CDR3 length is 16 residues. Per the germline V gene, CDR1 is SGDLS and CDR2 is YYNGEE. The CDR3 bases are TGTGCCAGCAGCGTTTTGGGGGCGCGGAGCAATCAGCCCCAGCATTTT. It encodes CASSVLGARSNQPQHF.

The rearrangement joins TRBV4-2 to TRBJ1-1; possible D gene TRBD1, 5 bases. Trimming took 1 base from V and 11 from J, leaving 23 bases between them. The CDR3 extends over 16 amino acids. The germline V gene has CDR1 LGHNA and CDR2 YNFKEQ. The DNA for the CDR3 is TGTGCCAGCAGCCAAGTAGCCCCAGGGCAGCAGAGCGGGGCTTTCTTT. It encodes CASSQVAPGQQSGAFF.

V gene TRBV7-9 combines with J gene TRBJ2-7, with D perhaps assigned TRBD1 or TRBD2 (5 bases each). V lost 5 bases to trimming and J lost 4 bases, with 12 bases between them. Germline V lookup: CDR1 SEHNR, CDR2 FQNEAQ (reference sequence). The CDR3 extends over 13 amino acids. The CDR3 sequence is CASSEGTGYEQYF. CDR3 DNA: TGTGCCAGCAGCGAGGGGACGGGTTACGAGCAGTACTTC.

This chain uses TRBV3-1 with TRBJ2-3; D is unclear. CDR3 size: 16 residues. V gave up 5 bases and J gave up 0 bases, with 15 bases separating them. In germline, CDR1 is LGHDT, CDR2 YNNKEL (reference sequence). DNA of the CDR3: TGTGCCAGCAGCGATATGGGGAAAGGGAGCACAGATACGCAGTATTTT. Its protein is CASSDMGKGSTDTQYF.

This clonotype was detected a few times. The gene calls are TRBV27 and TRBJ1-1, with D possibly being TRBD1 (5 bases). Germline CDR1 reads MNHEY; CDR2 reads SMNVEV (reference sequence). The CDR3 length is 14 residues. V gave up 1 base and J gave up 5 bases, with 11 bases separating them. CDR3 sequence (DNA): TGTGCCAGCAGTTTATACGGGGCGGGGACTGAAGCTTTCTTT. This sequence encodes CASSLYGAGTEAFF.

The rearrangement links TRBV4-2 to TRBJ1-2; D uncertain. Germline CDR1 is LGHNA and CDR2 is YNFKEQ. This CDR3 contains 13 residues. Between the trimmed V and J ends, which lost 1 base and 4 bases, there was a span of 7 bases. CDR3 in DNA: TGTGCCAGCAGCCAAGGAATGAGCTATGGCTACACCTTC. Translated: CASSQGMSYGYTF.

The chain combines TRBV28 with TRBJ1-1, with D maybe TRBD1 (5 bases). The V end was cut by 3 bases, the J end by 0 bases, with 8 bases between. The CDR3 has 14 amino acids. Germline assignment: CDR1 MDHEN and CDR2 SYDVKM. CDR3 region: CASSFLGVNTEAFF. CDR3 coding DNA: TGTGCCAGCAGTTTTCTGGGGGTGAACACTGAAGCTTTCTTT.

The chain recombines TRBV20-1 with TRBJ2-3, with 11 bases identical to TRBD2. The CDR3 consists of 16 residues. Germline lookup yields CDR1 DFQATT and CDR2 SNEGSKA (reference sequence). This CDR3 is CSLESILAGDLDTQYF. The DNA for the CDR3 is TGCAGCCTAGAGAGCATACTAGCGGGAGATCTCGATACGCAGTATTTT.

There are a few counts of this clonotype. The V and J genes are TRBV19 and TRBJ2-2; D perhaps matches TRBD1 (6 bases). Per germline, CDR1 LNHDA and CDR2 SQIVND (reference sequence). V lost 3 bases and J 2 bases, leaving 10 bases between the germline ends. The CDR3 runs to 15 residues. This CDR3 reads CASSIWDKNTGELFF. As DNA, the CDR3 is TGTGCCAGTAGTATCTGGGACAAAAACACCGGGGAGCTGTTTTTT.

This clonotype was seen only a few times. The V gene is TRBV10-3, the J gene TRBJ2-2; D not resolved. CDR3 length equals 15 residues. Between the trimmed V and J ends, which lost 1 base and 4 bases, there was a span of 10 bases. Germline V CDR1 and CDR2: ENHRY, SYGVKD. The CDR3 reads CAISEFSALTGELFF. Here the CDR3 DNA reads TGTGCCATCAGTGAGTTCTCAGCCCTCACCGGGGAGCTGTTTTTT.

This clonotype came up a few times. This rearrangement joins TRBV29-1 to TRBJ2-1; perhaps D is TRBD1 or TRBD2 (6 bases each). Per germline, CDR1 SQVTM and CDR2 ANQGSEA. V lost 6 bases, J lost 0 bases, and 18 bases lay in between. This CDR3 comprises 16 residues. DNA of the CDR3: TGCAGCGTCCCCCGGAGGGGGGAAAGCTCCTACAATGAGCAGTTCTTC. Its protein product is CSVPRRGESSYNEQFF.

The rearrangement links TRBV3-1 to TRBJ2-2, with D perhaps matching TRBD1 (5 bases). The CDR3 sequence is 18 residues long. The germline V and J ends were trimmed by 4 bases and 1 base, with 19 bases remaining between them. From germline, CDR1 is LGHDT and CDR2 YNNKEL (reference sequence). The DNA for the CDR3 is TGTGCCAGCAGCCTTCCCCCCTTGGGCAGGGAGAACACCGGGGAGCTGTTTTTT. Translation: CASSLPPLGRENTGELFF.

CDR3 in amino acids: CATSRDRVGEQYF. Here the CDR3 DNA reads TGTGCCACCAGCAGAGATCGGGTAGGCGAGCAGTACTTC. The V call is TRBV15, the J call TRBJ2-7; the D is unclear. Germline lookup yields CDR1 LNHNV and CDR2 YYDKDF (reference sequence). Trimming pared 0 bases from V and 6 bases from J, leaving 9 bases between. The CDR3 length is 13 residues.

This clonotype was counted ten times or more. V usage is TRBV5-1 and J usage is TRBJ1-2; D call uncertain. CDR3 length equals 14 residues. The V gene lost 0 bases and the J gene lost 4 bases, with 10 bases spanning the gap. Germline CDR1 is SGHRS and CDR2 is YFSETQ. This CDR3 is CASSLERVTYGYTF. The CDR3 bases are TGCGCCAGCAGCTTGGAACGGGTGACCTATGGCTACACCTTC.